The rows below give T cell receptor beta chains drawn from one sample of a study of low-dose radiotherapy and immunotherapy resistance in tumors. TCRdb re-called the reads through MiXCR, storing one row per CDR3 protein. Counted here are about 50,000 distinct CDR3 sequences, about 12% occurring once; the ten biggest clones make up 5.5% to 8%. Material: PBMCs, obtained before treatment. The receptor set was obtained from a female donor with ovarian cancer. Each CDR3 is given without its conserved first and last residue. The order of the fields is V gene, clone size, J gene, CDR3 protein. Clone size is stated in some rows and not others, as once, few, many or a class when expanded.

v_gene: TRBV3-1; abundance: many; j_gene: TRBJ1-1; CDR3aa: ASRPGSRESEAF
v_gene: TRBV29-1; abundance: many; j_gene: TRBJ1-1; CDR3aa: SVEEQVNTEAF
v_gene: TRBV30; abundance: many; j_gene: TRBJ2-2; CDR3aa: AWSRGGDTGELF
v_gene: TRBV12-3/TRBV12-4; abundance: many; j_gene: TRBJ2-1; CDR3aa: ASILSGRPYNEQF
v_gene: TRBV6-2/TRBV6-3; abundance: many; j_gene: TRBJ2-4; CDR3aa: ASSPLRDSTKNIQY
v_gene: TRBV5-6; abundance: many; j_gene: TRBJ2-6; CDR3aa: ASSLGTGTSGANVLT
v_gene: TRBV12-3/TRBV12-4; abundance: many; j_gene: TRBJ2-7; CDR3aa: ASTWGRREQY
v_gene: TRBV5-6; abundance: many; j_gene: TRBJ1-1; CDR3aa: ASSLAAEAF
v_gene: TRBV5-4; abundance: medium-sized; j_gene: TRBJ2-2; CDR3aa: ASSPRQGSSTGELF
v_gene: TRBV5-8; abundance: -; j_gene: TRBJ1-5; CDR3aa: ASSGGTALNQPQH
v_gene: TRBV29-1; abundance: many; j_gene: TRBJ2-1; CDR3aa: SVRGRVSNEQF
v_gene: TRBV7-8; abundance: many; j_gene: TRBJ2-7; CDR3aa: ASSLGQPYEQY
v_gene: TRBV12-3/TRBV12-4; abundance: many; j_gene: TRBJ2-7; CDR3aa: ASSLGAPWQY
v_gene: TRBV5-4; abundance: many; j_gene: TRBJ2-3; CDR3aa: ASSRGGGGDTQY
v_gene: TRBV12-3/TRBV12-4; abundance: many; j_gene: TRBJ1-5; CDR3aa: ASSYGTITQPQH
v_gene: TRBV28; abundance: many; j_gene: TRBJ2-1; CDR3aa: ASTRAGGSYNEQF
v_gene: TRBV6-1; abundance: many; j_gene: TRBJ2-7; CDR3aa: ASSPGYSYEQY
v_gene: TRBV11-2; abundance: many; j_gene: TRBJ1-3; CDR3aa: ASSLEGGRADTIY
v_gene: TRBV19; abundance: many; j_gene: TRBJ2-7; CDR3aa: ASGPDFASYEQY
v_gene: TRBV12-3/TRBV12-4; abundance: many; j_gene: TRBJ2-2; CDR3aa: ASSLRGDTGELF
v_gene: TRBV29-1; abundance: many; j_gene: TRBJ1-2; CDR3aa: SVERTTEGYT
v_gene: TRBV5-5; abundance: few; j_gene: TRBJ1-2; CDR3aa: ASRLGHGYT